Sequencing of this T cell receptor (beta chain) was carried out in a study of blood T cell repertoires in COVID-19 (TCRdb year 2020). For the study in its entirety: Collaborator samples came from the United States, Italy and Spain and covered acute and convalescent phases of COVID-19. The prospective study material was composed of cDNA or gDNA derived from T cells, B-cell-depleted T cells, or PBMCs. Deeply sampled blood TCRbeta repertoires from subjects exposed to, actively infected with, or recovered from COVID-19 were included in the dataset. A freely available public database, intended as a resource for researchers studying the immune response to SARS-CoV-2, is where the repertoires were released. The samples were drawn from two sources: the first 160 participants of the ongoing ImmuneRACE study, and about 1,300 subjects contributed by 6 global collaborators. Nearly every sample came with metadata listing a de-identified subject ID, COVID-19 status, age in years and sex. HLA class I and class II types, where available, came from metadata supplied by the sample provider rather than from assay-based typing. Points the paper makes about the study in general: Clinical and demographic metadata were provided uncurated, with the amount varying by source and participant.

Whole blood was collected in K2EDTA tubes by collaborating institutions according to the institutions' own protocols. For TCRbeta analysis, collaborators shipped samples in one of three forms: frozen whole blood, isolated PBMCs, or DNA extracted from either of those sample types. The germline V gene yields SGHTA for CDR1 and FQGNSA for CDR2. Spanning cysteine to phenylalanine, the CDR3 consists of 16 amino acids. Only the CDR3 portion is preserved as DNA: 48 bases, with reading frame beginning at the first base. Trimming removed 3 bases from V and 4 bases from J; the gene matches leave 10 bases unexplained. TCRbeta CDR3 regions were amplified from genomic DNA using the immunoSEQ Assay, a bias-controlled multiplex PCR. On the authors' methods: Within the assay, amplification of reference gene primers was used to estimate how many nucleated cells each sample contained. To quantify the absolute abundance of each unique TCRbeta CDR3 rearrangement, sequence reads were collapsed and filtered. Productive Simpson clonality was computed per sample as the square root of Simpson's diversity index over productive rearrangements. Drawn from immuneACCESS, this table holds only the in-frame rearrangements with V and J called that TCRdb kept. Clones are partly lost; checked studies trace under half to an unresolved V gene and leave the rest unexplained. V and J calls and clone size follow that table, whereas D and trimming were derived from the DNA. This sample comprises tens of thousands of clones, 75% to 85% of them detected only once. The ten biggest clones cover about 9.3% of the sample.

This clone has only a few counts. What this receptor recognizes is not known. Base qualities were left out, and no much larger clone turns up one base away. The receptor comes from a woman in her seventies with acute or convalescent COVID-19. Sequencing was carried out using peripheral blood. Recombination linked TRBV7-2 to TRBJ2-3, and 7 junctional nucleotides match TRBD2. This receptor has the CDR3 CASSLIAGAGADTQYF. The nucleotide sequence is TGTGCCAGCAGCTTGATTGCGGGAGCTGGTGCAGATACGCAGTATTTT.